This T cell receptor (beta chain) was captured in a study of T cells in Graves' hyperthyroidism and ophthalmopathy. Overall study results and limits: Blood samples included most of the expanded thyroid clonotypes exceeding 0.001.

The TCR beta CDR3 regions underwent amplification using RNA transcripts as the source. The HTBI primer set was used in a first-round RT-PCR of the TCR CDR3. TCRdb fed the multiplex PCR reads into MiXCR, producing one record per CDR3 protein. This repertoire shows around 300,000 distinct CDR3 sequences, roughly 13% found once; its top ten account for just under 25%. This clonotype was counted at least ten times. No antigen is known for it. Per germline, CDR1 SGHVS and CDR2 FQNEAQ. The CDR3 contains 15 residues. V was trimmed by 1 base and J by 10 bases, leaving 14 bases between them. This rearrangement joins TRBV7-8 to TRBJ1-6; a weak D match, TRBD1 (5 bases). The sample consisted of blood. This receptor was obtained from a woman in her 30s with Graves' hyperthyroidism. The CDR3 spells CASSLVGGVRSPLHF. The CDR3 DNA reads TGTGCCAGCAGCTTAGTTGGAGGGGTACGGTCACCCCTCCACTTT.